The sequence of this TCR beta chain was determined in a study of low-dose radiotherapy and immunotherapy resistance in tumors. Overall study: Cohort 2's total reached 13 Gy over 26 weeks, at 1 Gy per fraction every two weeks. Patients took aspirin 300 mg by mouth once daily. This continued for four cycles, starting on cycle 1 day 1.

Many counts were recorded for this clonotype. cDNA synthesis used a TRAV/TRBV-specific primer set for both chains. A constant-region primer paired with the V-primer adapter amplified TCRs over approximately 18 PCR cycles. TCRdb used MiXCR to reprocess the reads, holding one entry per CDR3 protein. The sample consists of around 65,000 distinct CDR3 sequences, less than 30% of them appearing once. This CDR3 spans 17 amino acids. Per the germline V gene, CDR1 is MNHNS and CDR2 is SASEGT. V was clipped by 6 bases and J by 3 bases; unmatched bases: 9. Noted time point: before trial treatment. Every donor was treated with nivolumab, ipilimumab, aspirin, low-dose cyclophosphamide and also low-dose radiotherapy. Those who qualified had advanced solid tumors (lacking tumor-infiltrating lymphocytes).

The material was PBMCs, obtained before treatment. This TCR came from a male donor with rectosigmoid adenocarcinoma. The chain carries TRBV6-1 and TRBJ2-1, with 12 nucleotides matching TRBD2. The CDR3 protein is CASRLAGGSLIYNEQFF. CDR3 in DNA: TGTGCCAGCAGGCTAGCGGGAGGGTCCCTGATCTACAATGAGCAGTTCTTC.